Below are 16 T cell receptor beta chains sequenced from a single sample in a study of blood T cells in healthy people across ages. Using a J-beta primer mix together with a sample-barcoded 5' primer, a second PCR was run for roughly 7 to 12 cycles. TCRdb processed the 5' RACE reads anew with MiXCR; each CDR3 protein has one entry. The profile shows 700,000 to 900,000 distinct CDR3 sequences, about 53% of them singletons. Sequenced: blood. These receptors were collected from a man older than 75 in good health.

The chain couples TRBV7-2 to TRBJ2-3; 10 bases line up with TRBD2. The germline CDR1 and CDR2 sequences are SGHTA and FQGNSA. The CDR3 extends over 17 amino acids. J was trimmed by 14 bases and V by 5 bases; bases with no gene match: 22. The CDR3 bases are TGTGCCAGCAGCCAGGGATTGATAGCGGGAGGAGGCAGATACGCGTATTTT. This encodes CASSQGLIAGGGRYAYF.

As for this clonotype: The CDR3 does not close with the conserved phenylalanine or tryptophan, likely indicating a read error. Because the CDR3's place on the DNA is in doubt, the DNA is left out and the CDR3 is given as listed by TCRdb. The chain joins TRBV6-5 to TRBJ2-3; the table names TRBD1, a call not compared with the DNA. Germline loops: CDR1 MNHEY, CDR2 SVGAGI. The CDR3 is 15 amino acids in total, end residues counted. The CDR3 here is CASSYSNRGSRYAYL.

The V call is TRBV21-1, the J call TRBJ2-7; TRBD2, the D gene given by the table, was not confirmed from the DNA. TRBV21-1 is noted as a pseudogene. There are 16 residues in the CDR3. In DNA, the CDR3 is TGTGCCAGCAGCAAACCCTCAGCGCCCTCGGCCCACGAGCAGTACTTC. Translating it yields CASSKPSAPSAHEQYF.

The rearrangement links TRBV5-1 to TRBJ2-1; 13 bases match TRBD2. V gave up 5 bases and J gave up 7 bases; unmatched junction bases: 6. The CDR3 length is 15 residues. Germline CDR1 is SGHRS and CDR2 is YFSETQ. The CDR3 DNA reads as TGCGCCAGCAGATCAGGACTAGCGGGAGTAAATGAGCAGTTCTTC. This codes for CASRSGLAGVNEQFF.

The chain is built from TRBV9 and TRBJ1-2; D remains unclear. Germline assignment: CDR1 SGDLS and CDR2 YYNGEE. This CDR3 spans 15 amino acids. Trimming shortened V by 0 bases and J by 5 bases, and 14 bases separated the two germline ends. CDR3 region: CASSVGSPGNYGYTF. The CDR3 coding sequence is TGTGCCAGCAGCGTAGGATCCCCGGGGAATTATGGCTACACCTTC. The whole variable domain, remainder taken from reference TRBV9 and TRBJ1-2, is DSGVTQTPKHLITATGQRVTLRCSPRSGDLSVYWYQQSLDQGLQFLIQYYNGEERAKGNILERFSAQQFPDLHSELNLSSLELGDSALYFCASSVGSPGNYGYTFGSGTRLTVV.

The chain combines TRBV6-5 with TRBJ1-1; no reliable D call. CDR3 length equals 14 residues. V dropped 6 bases and J dropped 1 base, with 12 bases sitting between them. Germline assignment: CDR1 MNHEY and CDR2 SVGAGI. The CDR3 spells CASRAGNPNTEAFF. The CDR3, as DNA: TGTGCCAGCAGAGCGGGGAATCCGAACACTGAAGCTTTCTTT.

This clonotype turned up a few times. This chain links TRBV3-1 with TRBJ2-7; TRBD1 matches at 9 bases. CDR1 is LGHDT and CDR2 is YNNKEL in the germline V gene (reference sequence). The V and J ends lost 4 bases and 3 bases, in that order; junction bases with no gene match: 10. The CDR3 is made up of 16 amino acids. The CDR3, as DNA: TGTGCCAGCAGCCCGGGCGGGACAGGGCCCCTCTACGAGCAGTACTTC. It is translated as CASSPGGTGPLYEQYF.

The chain has TRBV25-1 and TRBJ1-1, with no clear D. Per the germline V gene, CDR1 is MGHDK and CDR2 is SYGVNS. V lost 3 bases, J lost 4 bases, and 3 bases lay in between. CDR3 length equals 11 residues. Written as DNA, the CDR3 is TGTGCCAGCAGTGAGGGCACTGAAGCTTTCTTT. Translation: CASSEGTEAFF.

Note on this clonotype: With a much larger clone just one base away, this may be a read error. The chain uses TRBV6-2 or TRBV6-3 and TRBJ1-2, with 8 bases matching TRBD1. The V gene end was trimmed by 6 bases and the J gene end by 3 bases; junction bases not matched to a gene: 3. CDR3 length equals 13 residues. CDR1 MNHEY and CDR2 SVGEGT come from the germline V gene. The DNA of the CDR3 is TGTGCCAGCAGGGCGGACAGGGACTATGGCTACACCTTC. Translation: CASRADRDYGYTF.

The V call is TRBV7-9, the J call TRBJ2-7, with D perhaps matching TRBD1 or TRBD2 (5 bases each). V lost 5 bases to trimming and J lost 2 bases, with 16 bases between them. The germline V gene has CDR1 SEHNR and CDR2 FQNEAQ (reference sequence). This CDR3 has 15 residues. The CDR3 reads CASSHRDLLPYEQYF. Here the CDR3 DNA reads TGTGCCAGCAGCCACCGGGACCTTCTTCCCTACGAGCAGTACTTC.

The chain recombines TRBV3-1 with TRBJ2-2; TRBD2 might be the D (5 bases). Germline loops: CDR1 LGHDT, CDR2 YNNKEL (reference sequence). The CDR3 is made up of 17 amino acids. V lost 0 bases and J 8 bases, leaving 19 bases between the germline ends. In DNA, the CDR3 is TGTGCCAGCAGCCAAGACCGCCTCGGACTCGGCGGGGGGGAGCTGTTTTTT. Protein product: CASSQDRLGLGGGELFF.

The rearrangement uses TRBV29-1 and TRBJ1-1; TRBD1 aligns across 8 bases. Germline V gene data show CDR1 as SQVTM and CDR2 as ANQGSEA. V dropped 6 bases and J dropped 3; count of bases not matched to a gene: 9. This CDR3 is built from 14 residues. In DNA, the CDR3 is TGCAGCGTCGGGGACAGGACAGGGCACACTGAAGCTTTCTTT. As protein: CSVGDRTGHTEAFF. Full variable domain (missing parts from reference TRBV29-1 and TRBJ1-1): SAVISQKPSRDICQRGTSLTIQCQVDSQVTMMFWYRQQPGQSLTLIATANQGSEATYESGFVIDKFPISRPNLTFSTLTVSNMSPEDSSIYLCSVGDRTGHTEAFFGQGTRLTVV.

The chain couples TRBV7-2 to TRBJ2-3; 13 nucleotides line up with TRBD2. Germline loops: CDR1 SGHTA, CDR2 FQGNSA. The CDR3 has 16 amino acids. The junction had 16 bases not matched to a gene; V was cut back by 5 bases and J by 14 bases. For the CDR3, the DNA is TGTGCCAGCAGCGTGAGACTAGCGGGAGGCTCCAGATACGCGTATTTT. Translated: CASSVRLAGGSRYAYF.

This clonotype appeared a few times. The rearrangement joins TRBV9 to TRBJ2-7; D is unclear. This CDR3 has 15 amino acids. Germline V gene data show CDR1 as SGDLS and CDR2 as YYNGEE. The ends were cut back, 0 bases at V and 2 bases at J, with 12 bases in the middle. The CDR3 loop reads CASSVGYAPTYEQYF. Written as DNA, the CDR3 is TGTGCCAGCAGCGTAGGCTATGCGCCCACCTACGAGCAGTACTTC.

The chain uses TRBV6-4 and TRBJ2-1, with a weak D call TRBD2 (5 bases). CDR1 and CDR2 from the germline V gene are MRHNA and SNTAGT. The CDR3 has 13 amino acids. V was clipped by 4 bases and J by 13 bases, with 17 bases between them. DNA for the CDR3: TGTGCCAGCAGTGTCACCTGGGGAGAGGAACAGTTCTTC. This codes for CASSVTWGEEQFF.

This clonotype has just a few counts. The V gene is TRBV3-1, the J gene TRBJ2-1; D unresolved. Trimming removed 0 bases at V and 0 bases at J, with 15 bases between. The germline gives CDR1 LGHDT, CDR2 YNNKEL (reference sequence). The CDR3 is 18 residues long. CDR3 DNA: TGTGCCAGCAGCCAAGAGGGTACTTCCCTATCCTCCTACAATGAGCAGTTCTTC. It is translated as CASSQEGTSLSSYNEQFF.